The rows below give T cell receptor beta chains drawn from one sample of a study of sequential checkpoint blockade in melanoma. Some clones are missing from TCRdb's copy, which holds only in-frame ones; the method was immunoSEQ multiplex PCR. Among under 25,000 clones listed, around 75% were seen once. The source was CD8+ T cells sorted from blood (inferred from file names), collected from a patient given nivolumab and ipilimumab in sequence. The receptors derive from a human donor with melanoma. The CDR3 runs from the conserved cysteine through the conserved F or W. Each record gives: CDR3 DNA, CDR3 protein, J gene, D gene, clone size, V gene. A D gene is named only where the DNA matches it firmly. Only some rows state a clone size, as once, few, many or a class for expanded clones.

CDR3 DNA: TGTGCCAGCAGCTTAGCGGGGCCGCCGGTCCCTGAAGCTTTCTTT; CDR3 protein: CASSLAGPPVPEAFF; J gene: TRBJ1-1; D gene: -; clone size: -; V gene: TRBV7-9
CDR3 DNA: TGTGCCAGCAGCTTTGACAGGGGTGGATCACCCCTCCACTTT; CDR3 protein: CASSFDRGGSPLHF; J gene: TRBJ1-6; D gene: TRBD1; clone size: -; V gene: TRBV5-6
CDR3 DNA: TGCGCCAGCAGCCAGACAAGACTAGCGGGAGGCCTCTACAATGAGCAGTTCTTC; CDR3 protein: CASSQTRLAGGLYNEQFF; J gene: TRBJ2-1; D gene: TRBD2; clone size: few; V gene: TRBV4-1
CDR3 DNA: TGTGCCAGCAGTCTGAGGATGGCAGTTGGCTACGAGCAGTACTTC; CDR3 protein: CASSLRMAVGYEQYF; J gene: TRBJ2-7; D gene: -; clone size: -; V gene: TRBV6-6
CDR3 DNA: TGTGCCAGCAGTTTTGTGCGGGAGCCCCCCTACGAGCAGTACTTC; CDR3 protein: CASSFVREPPYEQYF; J gene: TRBJ2-7; D gene: TRBD2; clone size: -; V gene: TRBV28
CDR3 DNA: TGTGCCAGCAGTTTTACGATACAGGGAGCTGAAGCTTTCTTT; CDR3 protein: CASSFTIQGAEAFF; J gene: TRBJ1-1; D gene: -; clone size: once; V gene: TRBV28
CDR3 DNA: TGTGCCAGCAGCCAAACTACAGGGTATGAAGCTTTCTTT; CDR3 protein: CASSQTTGYEAFF; J gene: TRBJ1-1; D gene: -; clone size: -; V gene: TRBV27
CDR3 DNA: TGCGCCAGCAGCCAAGAGGGAGGATCATTTTATAATTCACCCCTCCACTTT; CDR3 protein: CASSQEGGSFYNSPLHF; J gene: TRBJ1-6; D gene: -; clone size: -; V gene: TRBV4-1
CDR3 DNA: TGTGCCAGTAGCAATGGAGCAGCGGGAGGCTACGAGCAGTACTTC; CDR3 protein: CASSNGAAGGYEQYF; J gene: TRBJ2-7; D gene: TRBD2; clone size: -; V gene: TRBV19
CDR3 DNA: TGTGCCAGCAGCGGGGGACAGGGGGTCACCTACGAGCAGTACTTC; CDR3 protein: CASSGGQGVTYEQYF; J gene: TRBJ2-7; D gene: TRBD1; clone size: -; V gene: TRBV18
CDR3 DNA: TGTGCCAGTAGTATTCAGGGAAGCCTGTTTTTT; CDR3 protein: CASSIQGSLFF; J gene: TRBJ1-4; D gene: -; clone size: few; V gene: TRBV19
CDR3 DNA: TGCAGCGTTGATAGGATAGAGGGCATCTATGGCTACACCTTC; CDR3 protein: CSVDRIEGIYGYTF; J gene: TRBJ1-2; D gene: -; clone size: -; V gene: TRBV29-1
CDR3 DNA: TGTGCCACCAGCGTCGTATCGGGTGGTCAGCCCCAGCATTTT; CDR3 protein: CATSVVSGGQPQHF; J gene: TRBJ1-5; D gene: -; clone size: -; V gene: TRBV15
CDR3 DNA: TGTGCCAGCAGCGTAGTTTCGGGTGGCCTCCCAGGGTATGGCTACACCTTC; CDR3 protein: CASSVVSGGLPGYGYTF; J gene: TRBJ1-2; D gene: -; clone size: -; V gene: TRBV9
CDR3 DNA: TGTGCCAGCAGTGAAAGGGGCGGGGGCAGGGGAGGCTACACCTTC; CDR3 protein: CASSERGGGRGGYTF; J gene: TRBJ1-2; D gene: -; clone size: -; V gene: TRBV6-1
CDR3 DNA: TGTGCCAGCAGCTGGCCCGGGACAGTCTATGGCTACACCTTC; CDR3 protein: CASSWPGTVYGYTF; J gene: TRBJ1-2; D gene: TRBD1; clone size: -; V gene: TRBV5-5
CDR3 DNA: TGTGCCAGTAAGATGAACAGGGGCGCGTATCAGCCCCAGCATTTT; CDR3 protein: CASKMNRGAYQPQHF; J gene: TRBJ1-5; D gene: TRBD1; clone size: -; V gene: TRBV19
CDR3 DNA: TGTGCCAGCAGCCAATCGGGACTAGCCTTTTCCTACGAGCAGTACTTC; CDR3 protein: CASSQSGLAFSYEQYF; J gene: TRBJ2-7; D gene: TRBD2; clone size: -; V gene: TRBV7-9
CDR3 DNA: TGTGCCAGCAGTGAAGCGCTTCGGGGCTATGGCTACACCTTC; CDR3 protein: CASSEALRGYGYTF; J gene: TRBJ1-2; D gene: -; clone size: -; V gene: TRBV2
CDR3 DNA: TGTGCTTCGACTAGCGGGTACAATGAGCAGTTCTTC; CDR3 protein: CASTSGYNEQFF; J gene: TRBJ2-1; D gene: TRBD2; clone size: few; V gene: TRBV12-5
CDR3 DNA: TGTGCCAGCAGCTTGGGTGTAGCGGCGGGGGAGCAGTACTTC; CDR3 protein: CASSLGVAAGEQYF; J gene: TRBJ2-7; D gene: -; clone size: -; V gene: TRBV7-9
CDR3 DNA: TGTGCCAGTAGTCCCCGTGGGGTTGGACAGAGCACTGAAGCTTTCTTT; CDR3 protein: CASSPRGVGQSTEAFF; J gene: TRBJ1-1; D gene: -; clone size: -; V gene: TRBV19
CDR3 DNA: TGTGCCAGCAGACCCGCCGGGGAATACTACGAGCAGTACTTC; CDR3 protein: CASRPAGEYYEQYF; J gene: TRBJ2-7; D gene: -; clone size: -; V gene: TRBV6-5